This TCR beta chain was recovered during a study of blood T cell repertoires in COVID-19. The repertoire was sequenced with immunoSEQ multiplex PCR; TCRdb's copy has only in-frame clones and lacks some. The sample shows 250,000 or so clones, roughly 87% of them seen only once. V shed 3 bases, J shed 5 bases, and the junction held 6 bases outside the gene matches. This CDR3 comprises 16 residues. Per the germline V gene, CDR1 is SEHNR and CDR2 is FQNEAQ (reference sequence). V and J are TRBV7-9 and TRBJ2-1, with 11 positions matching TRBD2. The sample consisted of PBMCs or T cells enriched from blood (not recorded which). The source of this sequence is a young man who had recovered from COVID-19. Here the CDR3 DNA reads TGTGCCAGCAGCTTGCGACTAGCGGGGTCGAACAATGAGCAGTTCTTC. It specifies CASSLRLAGSNNEQFF.